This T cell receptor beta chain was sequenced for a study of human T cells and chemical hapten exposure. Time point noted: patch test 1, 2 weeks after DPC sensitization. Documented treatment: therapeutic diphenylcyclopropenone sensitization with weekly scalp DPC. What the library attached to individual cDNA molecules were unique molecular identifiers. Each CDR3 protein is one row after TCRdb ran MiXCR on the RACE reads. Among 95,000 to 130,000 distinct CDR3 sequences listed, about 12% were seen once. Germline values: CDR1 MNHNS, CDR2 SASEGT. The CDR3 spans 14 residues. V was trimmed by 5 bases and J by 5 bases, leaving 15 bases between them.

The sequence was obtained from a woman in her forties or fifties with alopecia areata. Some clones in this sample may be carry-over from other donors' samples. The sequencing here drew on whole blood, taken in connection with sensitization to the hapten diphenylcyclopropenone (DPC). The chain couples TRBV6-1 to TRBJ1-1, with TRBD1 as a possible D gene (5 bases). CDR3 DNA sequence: TGTGCCAGCAGTACGGGACGGGAGTATACTGAAGCTTTCTTT. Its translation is CASSTGREYTEAFF.